This record concerns one TCR beta chain sequence. Its antigen is still unknown. Germline lookup yields CDR1 SNHLY and CDR2 FYNNEI. The CDR3 consists of 16 residues. Trimming left V 1 base short and J 5 bases short, with 15 bases between. This record comes from a study of a mutant IDH1 vaccine in newly diagnosed glioma. As for the study in general: Vaccination began 4-6 weeks post radiotherapy alone, or with temozolomide cycles. The therapy given earlier, which was standard therapy, consisted of radiotherapy, temozolomide, or both, and most of the patients received both. At week 47 came visit V13, while visit V12 had come at week 35. General observations from the study: Evidence of vaccine-induced immune responses was documented in 80% to 95% of patients.

Sample time point: week 35, safety follow-up. It was 300 ug of mutant IDH1 20-mer peptide that made up each vaccine dose, given with topical imiquimod. The protocol was immunoSEQ multiplex PCR, while the TCRdb copy is restricted to in-frame clones and leaves out a portion. The sample shows tens of thousands of clones, 70% to 90% of them seen only once. The origin of this receptor is a man aged 35-49 years with glioma. The rearrangement joins TRBV2 to TRBJ1-5; TRBD1 might be the D (5 bases). Source: PBMCs, taken from a glioma patient whose treatment included an IDH1 peptide vaccine. For the CDR3, the DNA is TGTGCCAGCAGTGAAGTAAGAAACAGGTACGATCAGCCCCAGCATTTT. It translates to CASSEVRNRYDQPQHF.